This T cell receptor beta chain was identified in a study of shared clonotypes between healthy human individuals. Study-level points and caveats: The genetic and exposure-history diversity represented was limited by few donors.

Germline V gene lookup returns CDR1 SGHDN and CDR2 FVKESK. V lost 4 bases, J lost 4 bases, and 6 bases stayed unmatched. This CDR3 region has 15 residues. A remark on this clone: The target antigen is unknown.

Per sorted-subset replicate PCR, input was around 200 ng DNA, representing 30,000 to 35,000 T cell genomes. Sequencing was performed with immunoSEQ multiplex PCR; in TCRdb, only in-frame clones are kept and a portion is missing. The table has about 1 million clones, 65% to 75% seen once. The sequenced sample was memory CD4+ T cells sorted from blood. Subset specified: CD45RA-negative fraction. The chain employs TRBV14 and TRBJ1-3; TRBD1 aligns across 8 bases. The receptor comes from a man aged 18 to 35 in good health. The CDR3 sequence is CASSRRTGIGNTIYF. The CDR3, as DNA: TGTGCCAGCAGCCGAAGGACAGGGATAGGAAACACCATATATTTT.